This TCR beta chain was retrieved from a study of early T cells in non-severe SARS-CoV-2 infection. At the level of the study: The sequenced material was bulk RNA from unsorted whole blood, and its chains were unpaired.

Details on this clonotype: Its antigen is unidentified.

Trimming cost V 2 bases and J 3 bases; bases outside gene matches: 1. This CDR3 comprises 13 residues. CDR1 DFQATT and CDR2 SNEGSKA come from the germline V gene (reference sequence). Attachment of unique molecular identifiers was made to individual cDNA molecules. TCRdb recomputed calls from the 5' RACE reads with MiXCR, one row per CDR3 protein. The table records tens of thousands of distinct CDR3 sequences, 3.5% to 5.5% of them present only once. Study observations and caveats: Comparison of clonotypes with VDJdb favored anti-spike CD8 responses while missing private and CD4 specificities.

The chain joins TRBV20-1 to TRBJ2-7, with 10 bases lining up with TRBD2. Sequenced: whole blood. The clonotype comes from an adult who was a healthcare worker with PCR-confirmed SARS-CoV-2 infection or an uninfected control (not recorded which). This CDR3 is CSARRTSGYEQYF. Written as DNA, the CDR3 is TGCAGTGCTAGACGGACTAGCGGCTACGAGCAGTACTTC.